Sequencing of this T cell receptor beta chain was carried out in a study of molecular identifiers for immune sequencing clone quantification (dated by TCRdb to about 2018). For the study in its entirety: In a replicate experiment, RNA from roughly 18,000 or 92,000 naive CD8 T cells was split into five aliquots, four of which were sequenced. This methods study used CD8 T cells to benchmark TCR RNA copy counting and molecular-identifier clustering-based TCR repertoire sequencing (MIDCIRS).

Broad study findings and their caveats: About 3.1 recovered TCR RNA copies per cell were obtained by modeling, versus about 9.7 by digital PCR, implying a capture efficiency of about 30%. The sizes of highly expanded clones could end up underestimated when identical TCR molecules share a barcode. When barcode sub-clustering was omitted, TCR diversity was inflated by chimeric consensus sequences, with chimeras reaching as high as 47%. The naive libraries included spiked-in Jurkat TCR RNA (10 copies' worth), and this Jurkat TCR RNA is not part of the donor repertoire. In CMV-specific effector cells, clones with more than 20 RNA copies accounted for over 97% of molecules, whereas in naive cells such clones accounted for under 1%. Spiked-in Jurkat TCR RNA equal to a single cell's worth was reported to be detectable even within 1,100,000 naive CD8 T cells.

The library was made by PCR. Sequencing was carried out with a NextSeq 500. Bulk TCR libraries were generated as previously described, with the TCR primers listed in Table S5 used. Total RNA was purified with the Qiagen AllPrep DNA/RNA kit. Reads from multiple sequencing runs of the same library were pooled before analysis. The study's processing was this. Reads were retained only if their TCR constant sequence matched exactly, and those retained reads were trimmed to 150 nt and grouped according to their 12-nt molecular barcodes. Reads in each barcode group were sub-clustered using a 15% Levenshtein threshold, and a quality-weighted consensus sequence was built for each RNA molecule. Non-functional sequences were excluded, and lower-count sequences lying one edit away from another sequence were also excluded. On the basis of fitting two negative binomial distributions, barcode sub-clusters with fewer than 20% of the maximum read count were discarded. The public sequencing data were trimmed at Q25 with fastp and processed into clonotypes with MiXCR by TCRdb, which kept only in-frame beta chains. Every entry covers one CDR3 protein and lists the most common genes and DNA from its rows. What appears here as the V and J calls and clone size reflects TCRdb's work, not the paper's. The sample table shows approximately 500,000 distinct CDR3 sequences, and around 23% are seen once. The top ten clonotypes cover 0.7% to 0.9% of the sample.

Libraries of naive CD8 T cells were built from anywhere between about 17,000 and 1,000,000 sorted cells, with 10%, 30% or 50% of the purified RNA used. On a BD FACSAria II, naive CD8 T cells were FACS-sorted as CD8+CD4-CCR7+CD45RA+ and collected into RLT Plus buffer. Detection sensitivity was tested by spiking Jurkat RNA equal to roughly ten TCR copies' worth into samples containing 20,000-1,000,000 naive CD8 T cells. CD8 T cells were enriched with RosetteSep CD8+ T Cell Enrichment Cocktail and Ficoll-Paque, followed by ACK red cell lysis. From cysteine to phenylalanine, the CDR3 is 16 amino acids long. This entry keeps only the CDR3 DNA: 48 bases, framed from base 1. Based on the germline V gene, the CDR1 and CDR2 sequences are MNHEY and SVGAGI. Comments on this clonotype: Its antigen remains unidentified. This clone may be a read error of a much larger clone one base away.

This TCR came from a human donor in good health. Some libraries in this study had Jurkat cell RNA spiked in. The V and J genes are TRBV6-5 and TRBJ2-3; the D segment could be TRBD2, given 6 matching bases. Sequencing was performed on naive CD8+ T cells from blood, with Jurkat cell RNA spiked in. Reading the label with the study, this specimen's cell subset or site is: FACS-sorted CD8+CD4-CCR7+CD45RA+ naive T cells. The DNA sequence is given as TGTGCCAGCAGCCGCCGAGACTTAACTAGCACAGATACGCGGTATTTT. It is translated as CASSRRDLTSTDTRYF.